This is a list of T cell receptor beta chains from one sample in a study of blood T cell repertoires in COVID-19. Measured with immunoSEQ multiplex PCR; TCRdb has only the in-frame clones, and not every one. The profile shows 130,000 or so clones, roughly 90% of them singletons. The specimen sequenced was peripheral blood. The receptors stem from a man aged 55 to 70 with COVID-19, enrolled during active disease. The CDR3 runs from the conserved cysteine through the conserved F or W. The D gene is left open where the match is weak. Only some rows state a clone size, as once, few, many or a class for expanded clones.

clone_size,v_call,j_call,d_call,cdr3_aa,cdr3_nt
NA,TRBV7-9,TRBJ2-3,NA,CASSPGDLRTDTQYF,TGTGCCAGCAGCCCGGGGGACTTACGCACAGATACGCAGTATTTT
NA,TRBV3-1/TRBV3-2,TRBJ1-5,NA,CASSQLPGQPQHF,TGTGCCAGCAGCCAACTCCCGGGACAGCCCCAGCATTTT
NA,TRBV7-9,TRBJ2-1,NA,CASSSRQISYNEQFF,TGTGCCAGCAGCTCCCGACAGATCTCCTACAATGAGCAGTTCTTC
NA,TRBV5-4,TRBJ2-5,NA,CASSLAQDPTTQYF,TGTGCCAGCAGCTTGGCACAGGACCCGACGACCCAGTACTTC
NA,TRBV18,TRBJ1-4,NA,CASSPLQVSTNEKLFF,TGTGCCAGCTCACCCCTACAGGTTTCCACTAATGAAAAACTGTTTTTT
NA,TRBV5-3,TRBJ2-1,NA,CARSPSRRWAPVF,TGTGCCAGAAGCCCCAGTCGACGGTGGGCGCCAGTCTTC
NA,TRBV18,TRBJ2-7,NA,CASSPPKQAGSYEQYF,TGTGCCAGCTCACCACCAAAGCAGGCAGGGTCCTACGAGCAGTACTTC
NA,TRBV6-1,TRBJ1-5,NA,CASSEGGDRKPQHF,TGTGCCAGCAGTGAAGGCGGGGATAGAAAGCCCCAGCATTTT
NA,TRBV6-5,TRBJ1-5,NA,CASSTRGGNQPQHF,TGTGCCAGCAGTACCAGGGGTGGCAATCAGCCCCAGCATTTT
NA,TRBV6-2/TRBV6-3,TRBJ1-5,NA,CASSSQGRNQPQHF,TGTGCCAGCAGTTCCCAGGGCCGCAATCAGCCCCAGCATTTT
NA,TRBV5-1,TRBJ2-3,TRBD2,CASSLASGGASDTQYF,TGCGCCAGCAGCTTGGCTAGCGGGGGGGCCTCAGATACGCAGTATTTT
once,TRBV7-2,TRBJ1-2,NA,CASSRGLPSGGYTF,TGTGCCAGCAGCCGTGGACTTCCTTCGGGGGGCTACACCTTC
few,TRBV3-1/TRBV3-2,TRBJ1-2,NA,CASSPAAGGYTF,TGTGCCAGCAGTCCGGCTGCAGGTGGCTACACCTTC
NA,TRBV11-2,TRBJ2-5,TRBD1,CASSLGTGYGETQYF,TGTGCCAGCAGCTTAGGGACAGGGTACGGAGAGACCCAGTACTTC
NA,TRBV5-1,TRBJ1-6,TRBD1,CASSLVDRGGSPLHF,TGCGCCAGCAGCTTAGTGGACAGGGGTGGGTCACCCCTCCACTTT
NA,TRBV7-8,TRBJ1-2,NA,CASSLAAPRAGGNYGYTF,TGTGCCAGCAGCTTAGCGGCCCCCCGGGCTGGGGGGAACTATGGCTACACCTTC
NA,TRBV28,TRBJ1-3,NA,CASSTAAVSGNTIYF,TGTGCCAGCAGCACAGCCGCAGTCTCTGGAAACACCATATATTTT
NA,TRBV7-9,TRBJ1-1,NA,CASSYLGRPTEAFF,TGTGCCAGCAGCTACCTAGGCCGGCCAACTGAAGCTTTCTTT
NA,TRBV5-6,TRBJ1-1,NA,CASSPLGPNTEAFF,TGTGCCAGCAGTCCCCTGGGCCCGAACACTGAAGCTTTCTTT
once,TRBV10-3,TRBJ1-4,NA,CAIGGNEKLFF,TGTGCCATCGGGGGGAATGAAAAACTGTTTTTT
once,TRBV28,TRBJ1-6,TRBD1,CASSSGGLVLHF,TGTGCCAGCAGTTCAGGGGGACTGGTCCTCCACTTT
once,TRBV27,TRBJ2-3,TRBD1,CASSSRDRGLTDTQYF,TGTGCCAGCAGTAGCCGGGACAGGGGCCTCACAGATACGCAGTATTTT
NA,TRBV9,TRBJ2-7,NA,CASSPIGDYEQYF,TGTGCCAGCAGCCCGATAGGGGACTACGAGCAGTACTTC
few,TRBV24-1,TRBJ1-5,NA,CATSEPGNSNQPQHF,TGTGCCACCAGTGAGCCAGGCAATAGCAATCAGCCCCAGCATTTT
NA,TRBV29-1,TRBJ2-7,NA,CSVTGHPYEQYF,TGCAGCGTTACCGGACACCCTTACGAGCAGTACTTC
NA,TRBV6-5,TRBJ1-1,TRBD1,CASSSDRGAFF,TGTGCCAGCAGTTCGGACAGGGGGGCTTTCTTT
NA,TRBV4-2,TRBJ2-3,TRBD2,CASSQIRLAGGESTDTQYF,TGTGCCAGCAGCCAGATCCGACTAGCGGGGGGTGAGAGCACAGATACGCAGTATTTT
NA,TRBV29-1,TRBJ1-2,NA,CSVESTVSGPYGYTF,TGCAGCGTTGAATCAACAGTTTCAGGTCCCTATGGCTACACCTTC
NA,TRBV2,TRBJ2-7,NA,CASGRDIVSYEQYF,TGTGCCAGCGGCCGGGACATAGTCTCCTACGAGCAGTACTTC
once,TRBV19,TRBJ1-5,TRBD1,CASSVGTGLNQPQHF,TGTGCCAGTAGTGTCGGGACAGGGCTAAATCAGCCCCAGCATTTT
NA,TRBV2,TRBJ1-2,NA,CASSAATGGYTF,TGTGCCAGCAGCGCGGCGACAGGAGGCTACACCTTC
NA,TRBV19,TRBJ1-4,NA,CATSDQGIEKLFF,TGTGCCACCTCGGATCAGGGGATTGAAAAACTGTTTTTT
NA,TRBV11-2,TRBJ2-1,NA,CASSLDRGANNEQFF,TGTGCCAGCAGCTTAGATCGTGGGGCCAACAATGAGCAGTTCTTC
NA,TRBV4-1,TRBJ2-7,NA,CASSQEGYEQYF,TGCGCCAGCAGCCAGGAGGGCTACGAGCAGTACTTC
NA,TRBV6-5,TRBJ1-2,TRBD1,CASSRDRVSGGYTF,TGTGCCAGCAGCCGGGACAGGGTGTCGGGGGGCTACACCTTC
NA,TRBV9,TRBJ1-2,NA,CASSVPLGPQGYTF,TGTGCCAGCAGCGTACCCCTGGGGCCTCAGGGCTACACCTTC
NA,TRBV7-2,TRBJ2-7,TRBD1,CASSRDRGSGEQYF,TGTGCCAGCAGCCGGGACAGGGGGTCTGGGGAGCAGTACTTC
NA,TRBV14,TRBJ1-2,NA,CASSLRGWSSYGYTF,TGTGCCAGCAGCCTAAGAGGTTGGTCGTCCTATGGCTACACCTTC
NA,TRBV5-6,TRBJ1-4,TRBD1,CASSLGIRDRDEKLFF,TGTGCCAGCAGCTTGGGCATCCGGGACAGGGATGAAAAACTGTTTTTT
NA,TRBV7-3,TRBJ2-7,TRBD2,CASSLPAGGRDEQYF,TGTGCCAGCAGCTTACCAGCGGGGGGGCGTGACGAGCAGTACTTC
NA,TRBV7-3,TRBJ1-2,NA,CASSPGGSSYGYTF,TGTGCCAGCAGCCCCGGGGGTAGCTCCTATGGCTACACCTTC
NA,TRBV2,TRBJ2-7,TRBD2,CASTRLAGALEQYF,TGTGCCAGCACAAGACTAGCGGGGGCTCTCGAGCAGTACTTC
NA,TRBV25-1,TRBJ1-4,NA,CASSGQDEKLFF,TGTGCCAGCAGTGGCCAGGATGAAAAACTGTTTTTT
NA,TRBV18,TRBJ2-2,TRBD1,CASSSTGGLNTGELFF,TGTGCCAGCTCGTCAACAGGGGGCCTCAACACCGGGGAGCTGTTTTTT
NA,TRBV27,TRBJ2-3,TRBD1,CASTQRTGRADTQYF,TGTGCCAGCACCCAAAGGACAGGCCGCGCAGATACGCAGTATTTT
NA,TRBV6-4,TRBJ1-1,NA,CASSEAAATEAFF,TGTGCCAGCAGTGAGGCTGCCGCCACTGAAGCTTTCTTT